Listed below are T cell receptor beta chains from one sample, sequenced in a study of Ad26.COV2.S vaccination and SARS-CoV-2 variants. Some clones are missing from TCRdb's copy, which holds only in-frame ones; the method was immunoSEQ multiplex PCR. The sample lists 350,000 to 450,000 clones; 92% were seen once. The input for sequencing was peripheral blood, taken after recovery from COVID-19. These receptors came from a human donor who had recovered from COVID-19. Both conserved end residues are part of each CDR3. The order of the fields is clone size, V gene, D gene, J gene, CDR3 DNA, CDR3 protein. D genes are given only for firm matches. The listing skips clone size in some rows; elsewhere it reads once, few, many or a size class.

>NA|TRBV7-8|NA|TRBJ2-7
TGTGCCAGCAGCTTAGCAGGCATGGGGGTCGAGCAGTACTTC
CASSLAGMGVEQYF
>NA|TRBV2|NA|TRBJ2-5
TGTGCCAGCAGTGAAGCGCGTGGCAGGGGTGGGCCCCAAGAGACCCAGTACTTC
CASSEARGRGGPQETQYF
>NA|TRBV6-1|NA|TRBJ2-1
TGTGCCAGCAGTGAACTGTCGGACAGCTACAATGAGCAGTTCTTC
CASSELSDSYNEQFF
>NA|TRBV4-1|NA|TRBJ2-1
TGCGCCAGCAGCCAGGGTCTACTAGGTCCGGGGAGCATGAATGAGCAGTTCTTC
CASSQGLLGPGSMNEQFF
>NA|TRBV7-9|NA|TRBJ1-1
TGTGCCAGCAGCTTAGAGACAGGTGGTGCTTTCTTT
CASSLETGGAFF
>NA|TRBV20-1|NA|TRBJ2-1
TGCAGTGCTAGAGAAAGAGGGGGAAAGTTCTTC
CSARERGGKFF
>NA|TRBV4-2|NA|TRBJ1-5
TGTGCCAGCAGCCAAGAACAGCAATATAGCAATCAGCCCCAGCATTTT
CASSQEQQYSNQPQHF
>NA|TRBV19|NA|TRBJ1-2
TGTGCCAGTACCCCCTATAGGGACTATGGCTACACCTTC
CASTPYRDYGYTF
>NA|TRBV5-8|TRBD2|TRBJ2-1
TGTGCCAGCAGCTCCGGGGGGGCCAATGAGCAGTTCTTC
CASSSGGANEQFF
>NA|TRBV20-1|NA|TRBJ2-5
TGCAGTGCTAGTTTCAGAGAGACCCAGTACTTC
CSASFRETQYF
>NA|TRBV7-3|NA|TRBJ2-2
TGTGCCAGCAGCTTAGACGGAGCCGCGAACACCGGGGAGCTGTTTTTT
CASSLDGAANTGELFF
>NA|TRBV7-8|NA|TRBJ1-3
TGTGCCAGCAGCTTAGGAGAGTCTGGAAACACCATATATTTT
CASSLGESGNTIYF
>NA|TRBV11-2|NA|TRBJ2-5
TGTGCCAGCAGCTTAGGTCGGGGGTTAGAAAAGACCCAGTACTTC
CASSLGRGLEKTQYF
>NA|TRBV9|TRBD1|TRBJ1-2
TGTGCCAGCAGCGTAGCTTTAGGGACAGTTTCGGGCTACACCTTC
CASSVALGTVSGYTF
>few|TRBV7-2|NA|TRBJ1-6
TGTGCCAGCAGCTCCACTGGGAGGGTTTCCCTAACCGGGTCACCCCTCCACTTT
CASSSTGRVSLTGSPLHF
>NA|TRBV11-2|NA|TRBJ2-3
TGTGCCAGCAGCTTCACAACAGATACGCAGTATTTT
CASSFTTDTQYF
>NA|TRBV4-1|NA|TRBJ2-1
TGCGCCAGCAGCCAAGTAAATGAGCAGTTCTTC
CASSQVNEQFF
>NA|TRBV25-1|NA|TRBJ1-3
TGTGCCAGCAGTGAATATGGTGCCCGTGGCTCTGGAAACACCATATATTTT
CASSEYGARGSGNTIYF
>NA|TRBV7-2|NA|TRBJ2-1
TGTGCCAGCAGCCGGGTGGGCAGTGAGTACAATGAGCAGTTCTTC
CASSRVGSEYNEQFF
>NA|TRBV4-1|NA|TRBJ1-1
TGCGCCAGCAGCCAAGTGGGTTCTAGGGACACTGAAGCTTTCTTT
CASSQVGSRDTEAFF
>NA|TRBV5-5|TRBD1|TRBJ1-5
TGTGCCAGCAGCGTAACAGGGGGCAGGGGTCAGCCCCAGCATTTT
CASSVTGGRGQPQHF
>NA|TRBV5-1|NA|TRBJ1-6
TGCGCCAGCAGCTTGTTGTCCGGGGGGGACAATAGTTCACCCCTCCACTTT
CASSLLSGGDNSSPLHF
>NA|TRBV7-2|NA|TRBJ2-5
TGTGCCAGCACAAGGACTTTCCAAGAGACCCAGTACTTC
CASTRTFQETQYF
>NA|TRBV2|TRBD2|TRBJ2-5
TGTGCCAGCAGCCGGACTAGCGGGGGGGAGACCCAGTACTTC
CASSRTSGGETQYF
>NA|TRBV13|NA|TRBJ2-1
TGTGCCAGCTTGATAGCAAACCGCTACAATGAGCAGTTCTTC
CASLIANRYNEQFF
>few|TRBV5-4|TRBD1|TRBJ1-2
TGTGCCAGCAGCCCTCAGCAGGGGGGCGCCTATGGCTACACCTTC
CASSPQQGGAYGYTF
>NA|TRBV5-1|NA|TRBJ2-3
TGCGCCAGCAGCGAGTCACTAACTAGCACAGATACGCAGTATTTT
CASSESLTSTDTQYF
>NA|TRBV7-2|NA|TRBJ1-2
TGTGCCAGCAGCTTTCCAGGGTTGACCTATGGCTACACCTTC
CASSFPGLTYGYTF
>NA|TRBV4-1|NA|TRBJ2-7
TGCGCCAGCAGCCAGGGCCGGGGCCTTAGCTCCTACGAGCAGTACTTC
CASSQGRGLSSYEQYF
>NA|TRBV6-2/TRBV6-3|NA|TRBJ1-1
TGTGCCAGCAGCTCACTAGGAGAGACTGAAGCTTTCTTT
CASSSLGETEAFF
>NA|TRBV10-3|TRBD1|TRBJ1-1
TGTGCCATCAGTGAGCCCCACAGGGGTAAGGCTGAAGCTTTCTTT
CAISEPHRGKAEAFF
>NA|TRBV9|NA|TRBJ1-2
TGTGCCAGCAGCGTAGAGACTCACCTAACCGATGGCTACACCTTC
CASSVETHLTDGYTF
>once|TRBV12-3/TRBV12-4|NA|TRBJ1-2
TGTGCCAGCAGTTTGGGGACGGGTGGCTACACCTTC
CASSLGTGGYTF
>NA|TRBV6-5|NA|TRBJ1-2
TGTGCCAGGGAACACTTGGTAGGGAGGTATGGCTACACCTTC
CAREHLVGRYGYTF
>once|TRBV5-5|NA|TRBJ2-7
TGTGCCAGCAGCCTGAGGACGGGGATGTACGAGCAGTACTTC
CASSLRTGMYEQYF
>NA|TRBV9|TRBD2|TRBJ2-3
TGTGCCAGCAGCGTAGGACTAGCGATGCCTTCTAGCACAGATACGCAGTATTTT
CASSVGLAMPSSTDTQYF
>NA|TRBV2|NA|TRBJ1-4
TGTGCCAGCCAAAGGCGGGAAGGGCCGGAAAAACTGTTTTTT
CASQRREGPEKLFF
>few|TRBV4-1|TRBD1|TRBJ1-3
TGCGCCAGCAGCCAAGAGGGACAGTCAGTCCACACCATATATTTT
CASSQEGQSVHTIYF
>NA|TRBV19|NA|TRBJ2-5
TGTGCCAGTAGTAACGGCGGAATGCAAGAGACCCAGTACTTC
CASSNGGMQETQYF
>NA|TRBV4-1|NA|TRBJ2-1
TGCGCCAGCAGCCGATTCAATGAGCAGTTCTTC
CASSRFNEQFF
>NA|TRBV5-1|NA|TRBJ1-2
TGCGCCAGCAGCGAGACGACAGCGGTGAGCTATGGCTACACCTTC
CASSETTAVSYGYTF
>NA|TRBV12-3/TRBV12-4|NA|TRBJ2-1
TGTGCCAGCACGGGGGAGGTCGATGAGCAGTTCTTC
CASTGEVDEQFF
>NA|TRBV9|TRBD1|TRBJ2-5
TGTGCCAGCAGCGAGGACAGGGTAGAGACCCAGTACTTC
CASSEDRVETQYF
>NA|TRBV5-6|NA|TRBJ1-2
TGTGCCAGCAGCTTGGCGGGGGGGGTCCCTCCCTATGGCTACACCTTC
CASSLAGGVPPYGYTF
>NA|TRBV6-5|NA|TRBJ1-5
TGTGCCAGCAGCTCTAGAGATAGCAATCAGCCCCAGCATTTT
CASSSRDSNQPQHF
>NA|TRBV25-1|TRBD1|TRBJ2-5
TGTGCCAGCAGTGGGTTACAGGGGGCACGGGAGACCCAGTACTTC
CASSGLQGARETQYF
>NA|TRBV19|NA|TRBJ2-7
TGTGCCAGTAGTATGCTGGGGGGCTACGAGCAGTACTTC
CASSMLGGYEQYF
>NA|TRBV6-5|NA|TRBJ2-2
TGTGCCAGCAGTAGAAAAACCGGGGAGCTGTTTTTT
CASSRKTGELFF
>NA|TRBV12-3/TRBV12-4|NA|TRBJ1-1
TGTGCCAGCAGTTTTCCCAGGAACACTGAAGCTTTCTTT
CASSFPRNTEAFF
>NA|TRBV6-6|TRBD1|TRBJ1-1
TGTGCCAGCAGTTACCCGAAAGACAGGGACATTGAAGCTTTCTTT
CASSYPKDRDIEAFF
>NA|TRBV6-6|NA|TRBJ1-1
TGTGCCAGCAGTTGGGGGGGGCTCCCTGAAGCTTTCTTT
CASSWGGLPEAFF
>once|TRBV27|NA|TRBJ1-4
TGTGCCAGCAGTCTAACGCCGGGAGCTTCTAATGAAAAACTGTTTTTT
CASSLTPGASNEKLFF
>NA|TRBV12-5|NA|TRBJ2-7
TGTGCTAGTGGTTTGGAAACGGGGATCTCCTACGAGCAGTACTTC
CASGLETGISYEQYF
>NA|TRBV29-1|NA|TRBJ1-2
TGCAGCGTTGAATGGGCATTAAGGCTCGGTCGGGGCTACACCTTC
CSVEWALRLGRGYTF